The clone carrying this TCR beta chain has ten or more counts. The sample is drawn from a study of T-cell reconstitution after alpha-beta-depleted transplantation in children. Using unique molecular identifiers, the investigators prepared the TCRbeta library. TCRdb passed the PCR reads through MiXCR, listing each CDR3 protein once. The sample consists of around 450,000 distinct CDR3 sequences, approximately 10% of them appearing once. The CDR3 sequence is 17 residues long. V lost 2 bases to trimming and J lost 0 bases, with 15 bases between them. The germline gives CDR1 LGHDT, CDR2 YNNKEL (reference sequence).

The material sequenced was PBMCs, taken before TCRalphabeta/CD19-depleted stem cell transplant. The receptor comes from a child aged 2-15 years with inherited bone marrow failure, due to receive a stem cell transplant. The rearrangement links TRBV3-1 to TRBJ2-3; D is uncertain. This CDR3 is CASSQIEKEDSTDTQYF. As DNA, the CDR3 is TGTGCCAGCAGCCAAATCGAAAAAGAGGATAGCACAGATACGCAGTATTTT.